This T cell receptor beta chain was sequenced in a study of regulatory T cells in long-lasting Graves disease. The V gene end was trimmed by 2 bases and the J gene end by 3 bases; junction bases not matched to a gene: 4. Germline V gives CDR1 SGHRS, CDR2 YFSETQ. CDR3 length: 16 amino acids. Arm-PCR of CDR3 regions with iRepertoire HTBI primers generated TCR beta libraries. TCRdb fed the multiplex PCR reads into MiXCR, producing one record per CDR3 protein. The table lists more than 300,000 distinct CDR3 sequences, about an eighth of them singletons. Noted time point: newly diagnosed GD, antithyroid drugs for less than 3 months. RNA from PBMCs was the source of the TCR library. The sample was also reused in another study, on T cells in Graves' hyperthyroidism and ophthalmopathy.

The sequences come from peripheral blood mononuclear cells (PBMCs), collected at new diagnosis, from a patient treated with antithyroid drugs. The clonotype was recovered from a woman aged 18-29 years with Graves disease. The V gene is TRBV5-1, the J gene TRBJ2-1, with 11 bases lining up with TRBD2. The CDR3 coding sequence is TGCGCCAGCAGCTTAACTAGCGGGAGTTTCTACAATGAGCAGTTCTTC. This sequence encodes CASSLTSGSFYNEQFF. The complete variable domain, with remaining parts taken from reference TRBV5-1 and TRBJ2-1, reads KAGVTQTPRYLIKTRGQQVTLSCSPISGHRSVSWYQQTPGQGLQFLFEYFSETQRNKGNFPGRFSGRQFSNSRSEMNVSTLELGDSALYLCASSLTSGSFYNEQFFGPGTRLTVL.